Shown below are 21 T cell receptor beta chains from a single sample sequenced in a study of regulatory T cells in long-lasting Graves disease. Time point in this sample: newly diagnosed GD, antithyroid drugs for less than 3 months. There was RNA extracted from PBMCs, and the TCR library was made from it. HTBI primers from iRepertoire and Arm-PCR of CDR3 regions yielded the TCR beta libraries. Each CDR3 protein is one row after TCRdb ran MiXCR on the multiplex PCR reads. Here the sample spans 350,000 to 550,000 distinct CDR3 sequences, about 15% being singletons. The same sample was also used in a study of T cells in Graves' hyperthyroidism and ophthalmopathy.

The sample in question was peripheral blood mononuclear cells (PBMCs), obtained at new diagnosis, from a patient treated with antithyroid drugs. The receptors come from a woman aged 25-40 years with Graves disease.

Ten or more counts support this clonotype. The J gene is TRBJ2-5, the V gene TRBV28, with D hard to call. CDR1 and CDR2 from the germline V gene are MDHEN and SYDVKM. V lost 5 bases and J 2 bases, leaving 6 bases between the germline ends. The CDR3 consists of 12 residues. CDR3 residues: CASSGLQETQYF. CDR3 nucleotide sequence: TGTGCCAGCAGTGGTTTACAAGAGACCCAGTACTTC.

This clonotype has a count of ten or more. The CDR3 DNA follows: TGCGCCAGCAGCTCACGACTAGGTCAAGAGACCCAGTACTTC. It codes for CASSSRLGQETQYF. The chain carries TRBV5-1 and TRBJ2-5, with TRBD2 as a possible D gene (6 bases). The germline CDR1 and CDR2 sequences are SGHRS and YFSETQ. The V and J ends lost 3 bases and 2 bases respectively, with 11 bases between them. This CDR3 has 14 residues. The variable domain in full, with the rest retrieved from reference TRBV5-1 and TRBJ2-5, is KAGVTQTPRYLIKTRGQQVTLSCSPISGHRSVSWYQQTPGQGLQFLFEYFSETQRNKGNFPGRFSGRQFSNSRSEMNVSTLELGDSALYLCASSSRLGQETQYFGPGTRLLVL.

The rearrangement links TRBV7-3 to TRBJ2-3; D may be TRBD2 (6 bases). Trimming pared 7 bases from V and 4 bases from J, leaving 21 bases between. Germline CDR1 and CDR2: SGHTA and FQGTGA. This CDR3 has 16 amino acids. The CDR3 spells CASTPRSYGGSDTQYF. CDR3 DNA: TGTGCCAGCACCCCCCGATCTTACGGGGGATCAGATACGCAGTATTTT. The variable domain in full, with the rest retrieved from reference TRBV7-3 and TRBJ2-3, is GAGVSQTPSNKVTEKGKYVELRCDPISGHTALYWYRQSLGQGPEFLIYFQGTGAADDSGLPNDRFFAVRPEGSVSTLKIQRTERGDSAVYLCASTPRSYGGSDTQYFGPGTRLTVL.

This clonotype was picked up a small number of times. J is TRBJ2-7 and V is TRBV20-1; TRBD1 might be the D (6 bases). CDR3 length equals 13 residues. V shed 5 bases and J shed 5 bases, with 16 bases lying between them. Germline lookup yields CDR1 DFQATT and CDR2 SNEGSKA (reference sequence). CDR3 DNA: TGCAGTGCTTCCCGACAGGATCGGGACGAGCAGTACTTC. It codes for CSASRQDRDEQYF.

On this clonotype itself: This may stem from a read error, because a much larger clone lies one nucleotide away. CDR3 residues: CASSYSIYSHQPQHF. CDR3 coding DNA: TGTGCCAGCAGTTACTCGATATACAGCCATCAGCCCCAGCATTTT. This sequence joins TRBV6-2 or TRBV6-3 and TRBJ1-5, with D uncertain. Germline V lookup: CDR1 MNHEY, CDR2 SVGEGT. The ends were cut back, 0 bases at V and 5 bases at J, with 11 bases in the middle. The CDR3 is 15 residues long.

The sample holds many counts of this clonotype. The V gene is TRBV27, the J gene TRBJ1-5; D uncertain. The CDR3 extends over 13 amino acids. V lost 6 bases and J 5 bases, leaving 11 bases between the germline ends. Germline CDR1 MNHEY, CDR2 SMNVEV (reference sequence). CDR3 region: CASSLYGDQPQHF. The CDR3 DNA follows: TGTGCCAGCAGCCTCTATGGGGATCAGCCCCAGCATTTT.

This clonotype was picked up many times. V usage is TRBV5-1 and J usage is TRBJ2-3; TRBD2 matches at 10 bases. V lost 4 bases to trimming and J lost 0 bases; unmatched junction nucleotides: 8. CDR1 is SGHRS, CDR2 YFSETQ, per germline. This CDR3 comprises 17 residues. CDR3 nucleotide sequence: TGCGCCAGCAGCCCTATCCTTAGCGGGAGGAGCACAGATACGCAGTATTTT. Its translation is CASSPILSGRSTDTQYF.

This clonotype was detected many times. The chain has TRBV27 and TRBJ2-7, with D maybe TRBD1 (6 bases). Trimming pared 0 bases from V and 6 bases from J, leaving 12 bases between. This CDR3 is 14 amino acids long. The germline CDR1 and CDR2 sequences are MNHEY and SMNVEV (reference sequence). The CDR3 DNA reads as TGTGCCAGCAGTTTATCCGGGACATTGGGCGAGCAGTACTTC. Encoded protein: CASSLSGTLGEQYF.

This clonotype was recorded many times. This chain links TRBV12-3 or TRBV12-4 with TRBJ2-3; TRBD2 matches 13 bases. The CDR3 has 15 amino acids. V gave up 6 bases and J gave up 3 bases; unmatched junction bases: 3. The CDR3 coding sequence is TGTGCCAGCAGACTAGCGGGAGGGTTGACAGATACGCAGTATTTT. Amino acids: CASRLAGGLTDTQYF.

This clonotype appeared a few times. Without the conserved terminal phenylalanine or tryptophan, this CDR3 likely stems from a read error. The chain's CDR3 is CASSLVQNTEAFS. CDR3 sequence (DNA): TGTGCCAGCAGTTTAGTACAGAACACTGAAGCTTTCTCT. This sequence joins TRBV12-3 or TRBV12-4 and TRBJ1-1; no reliable D call. CDR3 length: 13 residues. Trimming shortened V by 1 base and J by 1 base, and 4 bases separated the two germline ends.

This clonotype was seen ten or more times. The chain couples TRBV20-1 to TRBJ2-1; the D gene is possibly TRBD2 (6 bases). Germline V gene sequence: CDR1 DFQATT, CDR2 SNEGSKA (reference sequence). This CDR3 has 18 amino acids. Trimming left V 1 base short and J 5 bases short, with 24 bases between. CDR3 nucleotides: TGCAGTGCTAGAGTTCCCGGTTTGAGTAGCGGAGTTCACAATGAGCAGTTCTTC. Translating it yields CSARVPGLSSGVHNEQFF.

This clonotype occurred many times. V and J are TRBV19 and TRBJ1-1, with a possible D match to TRBD1 (6 bases). The CDR3 is 12 residues long. Germline CDR1 and CDR2: LNHDA and SQIVND (reference sequence). V lost 6 bases and J lost 11, with 16 bases in between. This CDR3 is CASSKERGFAFF. The CDR3 nucleotides read TGTGCCAGTAGCAAAGAGAGGGGGTTCGCTTTCTTT.

The chain recombines TRBV7-2 with TRBJ2-7; 10 bases line up with TRBD2. Germline CDR1 and CDR2: SGHTA and FQGNSA. Germline trimming cut 3 bases from V and 4 bases from J; bases unmatched to any gene: 9. The CDR3 extends over 16 amino acids. The chain's CDR3 is CASSLLPGTSAYEQYF. The CDR3 DNA reads TGTGCCAGCAGCTTGCTTCCCGGGACTAGCGCTTACGAGCAGTACTTC. The full variable domain, rest sourced from reference TRBV7-2 and TRBJ2-7, is GAGVSQSPSNKVTEKGKDVELRCDPISGHTALYWYRQSLGQGLEFLIYFQGNSAPDKSGLPSDRFSAERTGGSVSTLTIQRTQQEDSAVYLCASSLLPGTSAYEQYFGPGTRLTVT.

There are a few counts of this clonotype. V and J are TRBV6-6 and TRBJ2-6; D perhaps matches TRBD1 (6 bases). Deletions cut 0 bases from V and 5 bases from J, with 20 bases between. The germline V gene has CDR1 MNHNY and CDR2 SVGAGI (reference sequence). This CDR3 comprises 19 residues. CDR3 loop: CASSYSTGQFKSWANVLTF. Here the CDR3 DNA reads TGTGCCAGCAGTTACTCGACCGGACAGTTCAAAAGCTGGGCCAACGTCCTGACTTTC.

The table lists this clonotype with a few counts. V and J are TRBV5-5 and TRBJ2-7, with unresolved D. CDR1 is SGHKS and CDR2 is YYEKEE in the germline V gene (reference sequence). The length of the CDR3 is 18 residues. Deletions cut 0 bases from V and 3 bases from J, with 22 bases between. CDR3 amino acids: CASSLGGSLRDVHYEQYF. CDR3 bases: TGTGCCAGCAGCTTGGGGGGATCTCTTCGCGATGTCCACTACGAGCAGTACTTC.

The table lists this clonotype with many counts. Here the CDR3 reads CASAWTSGYNEQFF. For the CDR3, the DNA is TGTGCCAGCGCCTGGACTAGCGGCTACAATGAGCAGTTCTTC. The chain uses TRBV28 and TRBJ2-1; 10 nucleotides agree with TRBD2. V trimming: 8 bases; J trimming: 3 bases; junction bases outside the gene matches: 4. This CDR3 region has 14 residues. Germline V gene sequence: CDR1 MDHEN, CDR2 SYDVKM.

This clonotype was observed at least ten times. The gene calls are TRBV20-1 and TRBJ2-1; 7 bases agree with TRBD2. The V and J ends lost 5 bases and 7 bases, in that order; junction bases with no gene match: 11. Germline V lookup: CDR1 DFQATT, CDR2 SNEGSKA (reference sequence). The CDR3 spans 14 residues. This CDR3 reads CSALREGQGNEQFF. The CDR3 nucleotides are TGCAGTGCTCTCAGGGAGGGCCAGGGTAATGAGCAGTTCTTC.

This clonotype was counted at least ten times. The genes are TRBV20-1 and TRBJ2-3, with 12 bases aligning to TRBD2. The CDR3 extends over 18 amino acids. Germline CDR1 reads DFQATT; CDR2 reads SNEGSKA (reference sequence). The junction had 10 bases not matched to a gene; V was cut back by 3 bases and J by 0 bases. As DNA, the CDR3 is TGCAGTGCTAGCTTCGGCACTAGCGGGAGGTTAAGCACAGATACGCAGTATTTT. Translated, it gives CSASFGTSGRLSTDTQYF.

This clonotype was observed at least ten times. The rearrangement links TRBV7-9 to TRBJ1-1, with TRBD1 as a possible D gene (6 bases). The V end was cut by 5 bases, the J end by 3 bases, with 10 bases between. Germline V gene data show CDR1 as SEHNR and CDR2 as FQNEAQ (reference sequence). This CDR3 is built from 13 residues. CDR3 loop: CASSIGQYTEAFF. CDR3 in DNA: TGTGCCAGCAGCATCGGACAGTACACTGAAGCTTTCTTT.

This clonotype has a count of ten or more. This chain uses TRBV28 with TRBJ1-2; 7 bases agree with TRBD1. The germline gives CDR1 MDHEN, CDR2 SYDVKM. The CDR3 has 12 amino acids. The V gene end was trimmed by 3 bases and the J gene end by 7 bases; junction bases not matched to a gene: 2. The CDR3 protein is CASSFPGGGYTF. CDR3 coding DNA: TGTGCCAGCAGTTTTCCAGGGGGTGGCTACACCTTC.

This clonotype was counted once. A single base separates this from a much larger clone, so it may be a read error. The chain employs TRBV11-1 and TRBJ2-7; 8 bases line up with TRBD1. The CDR3 contains 16 residues. Germline lookup yields CDR1 SGHAT and CDR2 FQDESV (reference sequence). Germline trimming cut 5 bases from V and 7 bases from J; bases unmatched to any gene: 16. The CDR3 loop is CASSILRGPGRGEQYF. CDR3 nucleotide sequence: TGTGCCAGCAGCATTCTCAGGGGGCCCGGACGGGGGGAGCAGTACTTC.